This T cell receptor (beta chain) was captured by sequencing in a study of technical replicates of blood from several donors. The data were produced by immunoSEQ multiplex PCR, yet TCRdb's version contains in-frame clones alone and is incomplete. The sample shows tens of thousands of clones, approximately 96% of them seen only once. Sequencing was carried out using T cells isolated from PBMCs. The receptor was isolated from a human donor in good health.

CDR3 bases: TGTGCCAGCAGCTTGGCCCTCACGACTGATAGCAATCAGCCCCAGCATTTT. Its translation is CASSLALTTDSNQPQHF. The V and J genes are TRBV5-8 and TRBJ1-5; D call uncertain. CDR3 length equals 17 residues. The V end was cut by 0 bases, the J end by 0 bases, with 13 bases between. The germline gives CDR1 SGHTS, CDR2 YDEGEE. The complete variable domain, with remaining parts taken from reference TRBV5-8 and TRBJ1-5, reads EAGVTQSPTHLIKTRGQQATLRCSPISGHTSVYWYQQALGLGLQFLLWYDEGEERNRGNFPPRFSGRQFPNYSSELNVNALELEDSALYLCASSLALTTDSNQPQHFGDGTRLSIL.